This entry describes one T cell receptor beta chain. This sample stems from a study of CD8 T cells in ankylosing spondylitis. Germline CDR1 DFQATT, CDR2 SNEGSKA (reference sequence). The V end lost 5 bases, the J end lost 4 bases, and 12 bases lay between the germline ends. CDR3 length: 13 residues. TCRdb processed the 5' RACE reads anew with MiXCR; each CDR3 protein has one entry. Among some 150,000 distinct CDR3 sequences, roughly an eighth were seen once, and the ten largest hold about 4%. The chain has TRBV20-1 and TRBJ2-4, with D perhaps TRBD2 (5 bases). The clonotype was recovered from a female donor with ankylosing spondylitis or in good health (not recorded which). The sequencing input was blood, either unsorted or a sorted T cell fraction (not recorded which). The CDR3 spells CSAGEGGKNIQYF. The CDR3 coding sequence is TGCAGTGCTGGTGAGGGCGGTAAAAACATTCAGTACTTC.